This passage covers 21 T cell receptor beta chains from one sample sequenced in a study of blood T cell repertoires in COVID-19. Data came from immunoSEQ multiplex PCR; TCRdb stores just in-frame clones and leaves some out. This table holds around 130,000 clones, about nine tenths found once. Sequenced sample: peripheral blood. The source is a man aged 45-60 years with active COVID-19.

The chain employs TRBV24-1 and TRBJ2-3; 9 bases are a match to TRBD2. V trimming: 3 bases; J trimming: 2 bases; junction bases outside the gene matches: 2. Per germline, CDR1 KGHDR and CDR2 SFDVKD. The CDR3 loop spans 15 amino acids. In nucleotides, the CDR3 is TGTGCCACCAGTGATAGCGGGAGGCACACAGATACGCAGTATTTT. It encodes CATSDSGRHTDTQYF.

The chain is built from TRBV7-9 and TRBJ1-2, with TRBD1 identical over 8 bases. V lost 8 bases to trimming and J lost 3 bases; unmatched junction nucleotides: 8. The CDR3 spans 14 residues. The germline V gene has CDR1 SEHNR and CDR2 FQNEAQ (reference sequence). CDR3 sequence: CASVPAGGDYGYTF. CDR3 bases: TGTGCCAGCGTCCCGGCAGGGGGCGACTATGGCTACACCTTC. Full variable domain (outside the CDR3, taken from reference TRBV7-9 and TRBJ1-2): DTGVSQNPRHKITKRGQNVTFRCDPISEHNRLYWYRQTLGQGPEFLTYFQNEAQLEKSRLLSDRFSAERPKGSFSTLEIQRTEQGDSAMYLCASVPAGGDYGYTFGSGTRLTVV.

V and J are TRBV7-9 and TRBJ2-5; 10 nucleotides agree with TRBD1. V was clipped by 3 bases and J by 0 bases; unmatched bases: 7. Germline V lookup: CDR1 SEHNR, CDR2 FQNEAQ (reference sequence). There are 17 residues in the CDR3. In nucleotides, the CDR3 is TGTGCCAGCAGCTTGGGGACAGGGGTCGGGAACCAAGAGACCCAGTACTTC. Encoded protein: CASSLGTGVGNQETQYF.

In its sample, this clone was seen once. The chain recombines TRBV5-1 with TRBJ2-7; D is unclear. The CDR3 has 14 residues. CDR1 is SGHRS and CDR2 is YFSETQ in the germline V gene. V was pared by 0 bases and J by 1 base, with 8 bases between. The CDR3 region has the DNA TGCGCCAGCAGCTTGGTCACCGGTTCCTACGAGCAGTACTTC. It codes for CASSLVTGSYEQYF. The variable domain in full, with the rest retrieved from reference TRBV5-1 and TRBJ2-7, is KAGVTQTPRYLIKTRGQQVTLSCSPISGHRSVSWYQQTPGQGLQFLFEYFSETQRNKGNFPGRFSGRQFSNSRSEMNVSTLELGDSALYLCASSLVTGSYEQYFGPGTRLTVT.

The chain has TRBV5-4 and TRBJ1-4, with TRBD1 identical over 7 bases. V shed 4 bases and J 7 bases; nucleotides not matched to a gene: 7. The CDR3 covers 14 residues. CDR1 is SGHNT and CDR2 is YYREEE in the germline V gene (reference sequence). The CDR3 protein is CASSQNRGSEKLFF. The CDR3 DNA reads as TGTGCCAGCAGCCAAAACAGGGGTAGTGAAAAACTGTTTTTT.

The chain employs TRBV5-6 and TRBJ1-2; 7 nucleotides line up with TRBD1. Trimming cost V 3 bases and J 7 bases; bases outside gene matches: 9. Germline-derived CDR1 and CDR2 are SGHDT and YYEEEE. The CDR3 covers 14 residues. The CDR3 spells CASSSPTGLGGYTF. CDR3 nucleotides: TGTGCCAGCAGCTCTCCGACAGGGCTTGGTGGCTACACCTTC.

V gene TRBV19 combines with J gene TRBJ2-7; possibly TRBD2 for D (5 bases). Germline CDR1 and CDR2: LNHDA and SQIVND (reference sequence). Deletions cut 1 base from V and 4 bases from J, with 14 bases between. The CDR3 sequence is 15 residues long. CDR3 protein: CASSIAAADWYEQYF. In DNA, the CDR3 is TGTGCCAGTAGTATAGCAGCGGCTGACTGGTACGAGCAGTACTTC.

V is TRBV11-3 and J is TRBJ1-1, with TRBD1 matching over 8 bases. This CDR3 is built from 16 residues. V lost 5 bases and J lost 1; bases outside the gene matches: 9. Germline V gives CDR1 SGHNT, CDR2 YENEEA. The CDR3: CASSGWTGWGNTEAFF. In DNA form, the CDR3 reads TGTGCCAGCAGCGGCTGGACAGGGTGGGGGAACACTGAAGCTTTCTTT.

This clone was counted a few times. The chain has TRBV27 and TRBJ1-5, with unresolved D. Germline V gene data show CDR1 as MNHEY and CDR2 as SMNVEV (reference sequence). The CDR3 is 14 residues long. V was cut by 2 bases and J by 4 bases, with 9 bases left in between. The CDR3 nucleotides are TGTGCCAGCAGTTTAGGAGTCGGGAATCAGCCCCAGCATTTT. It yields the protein CASSLGVGNQPQHF.

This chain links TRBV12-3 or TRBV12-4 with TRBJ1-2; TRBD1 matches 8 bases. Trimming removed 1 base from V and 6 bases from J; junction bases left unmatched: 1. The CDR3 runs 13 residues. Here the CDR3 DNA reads TGTGCCAGCAGTTTAGGGACAGGGCATGGCTACACCTTC. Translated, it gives CASSLGTGHGYTF.

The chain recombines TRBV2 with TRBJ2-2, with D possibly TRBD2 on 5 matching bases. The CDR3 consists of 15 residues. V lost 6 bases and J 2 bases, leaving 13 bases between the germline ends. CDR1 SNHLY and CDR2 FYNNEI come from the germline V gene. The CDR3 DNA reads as TGTGCCAGCAGCCCCCGAGCTAGCAACACCGGGGAGCTGTTTTTT. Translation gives CASSPRASNTGELFF.

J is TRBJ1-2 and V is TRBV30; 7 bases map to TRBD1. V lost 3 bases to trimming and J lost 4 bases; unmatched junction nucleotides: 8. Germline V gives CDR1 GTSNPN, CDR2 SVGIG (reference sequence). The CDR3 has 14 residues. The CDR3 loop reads CAWSGTGTAYGYTF. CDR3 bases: TGTGCCTGGAGCGGTACCGGGACAGCCTATGGCTACACCTTC.

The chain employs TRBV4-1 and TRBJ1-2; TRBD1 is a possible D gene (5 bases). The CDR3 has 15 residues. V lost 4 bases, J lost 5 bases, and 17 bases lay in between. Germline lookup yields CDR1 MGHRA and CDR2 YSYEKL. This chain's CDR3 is CASSPRATELYGYTF. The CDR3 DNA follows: TGCGCCAGCAGCCCAAGAGCGACAGAGCTTTATGGCTACACCTTC.

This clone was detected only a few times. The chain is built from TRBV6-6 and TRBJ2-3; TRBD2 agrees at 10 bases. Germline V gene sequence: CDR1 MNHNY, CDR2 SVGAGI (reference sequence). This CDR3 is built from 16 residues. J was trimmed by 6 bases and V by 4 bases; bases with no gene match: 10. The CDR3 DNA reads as TGTGCCAGCAGTTCCGGGACTAGCGTGACTCGTGATACGCAGTATTTT. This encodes CASSSGTSVTRDTQYF.

The CDR3 DNA follows: TGTGCCAGCAGTGAAGCGCGAGCGGCTAACTATGGCTACACCTTC. Its protein product is CASSEARAANYGYTF. The V and J genes are TRBV6-1 and TRBJ1-2; D gene ambiguous. From germline, CDR1 is MNHNS and CDR2 SASEGT. The CDR3 has 15 amino acids. The V and J ends lost 0 bases and 0 bases respectively, with 8 bases between them.

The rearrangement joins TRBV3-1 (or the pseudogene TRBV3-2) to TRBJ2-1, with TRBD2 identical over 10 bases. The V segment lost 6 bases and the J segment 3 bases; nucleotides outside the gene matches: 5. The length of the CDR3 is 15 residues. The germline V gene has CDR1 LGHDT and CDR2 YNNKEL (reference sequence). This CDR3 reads CASSDTSGNYNEQFF. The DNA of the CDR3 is TGTGCCAGCAGTGACACTAGCGGGAACTACAATGAGCAGTTCTTC.

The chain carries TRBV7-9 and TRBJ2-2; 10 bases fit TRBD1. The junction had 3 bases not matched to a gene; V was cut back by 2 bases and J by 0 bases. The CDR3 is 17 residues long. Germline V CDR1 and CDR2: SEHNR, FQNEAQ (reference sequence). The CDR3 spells CASSLLGQGANTGELFF. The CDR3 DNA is TGTGCCAGCAGCTTATTAGGACAGGGGGCGAACACCGGGGAGCTGTTTTTT.

The chain's CDR3 is CASSLGLRLAGTYNEQFF. DNA for the CDR3: TGTGCCAGCAGCTTAGGGCTGCGCCTAGCGGGGACCTACAATGAGCAGTTCTTC. The J gene is TRBJ2-1, the V gene TRBV7-6; 9 nucleotides line up with TRBD2. Germline CDR1 reads SGHVS; CDR2 reads FNYEAQ. This CDR3 contains 18 residues. Germline trimming cut 1 base from V and 2 bases from J; bases unmatched to any gene: 9.

The CDR3 nucleotides are TGTGCCAGCAGCCCAACCGGGACAGGGTTCCACGAGCAGTACGTC. This translates into CASSPTGTGFHEQYV. This chain uses TRBV27 with TRBJ2-7; 9 bases are a match to TRBD1. Germline values: CDR1 MNHEY, CDR2 SMNVEV (reference sequence). The CDR3 has 15 amino acids. After removal of 6 bases from V and 5 bases from J, the junction contained 11 bases not matched to a gene.

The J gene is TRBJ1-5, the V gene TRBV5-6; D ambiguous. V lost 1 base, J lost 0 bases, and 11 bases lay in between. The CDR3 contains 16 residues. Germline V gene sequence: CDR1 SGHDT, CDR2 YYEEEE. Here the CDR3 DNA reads TGTGCCAGCAGCTTGTCCCCCGGGTATAGCAATCAGCCCCAGCATTTT. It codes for CASSLSPGYSNQPQHF.

The CDR3 loop is CASSLTGGLREKLFF. The DNA of the CDR3 is TGTGCCAGCAGCCTGACAGGGGGCTTAAGAGAAAAACTGTTTTTT. The chain carries TRBV6-5 and TRBJ1-4; 10 nucleotides line up with TRBD1. V was pared by 6 bases and J by 8 bases, with 9 bases of the junction left unmatched. The length of the CDR3 is 15 residues. Germline loops: CDR1 MNHEY, CDR2 SVGAGI.